A single sample is the source of the 3 T cell receptor beta chains below, sequenced in a study of identical twins. Each CDR3 protein gets one entry after TCRdb re-called the 5' RACE reads with MiXCR. The sample has around 650,000 distinct CDR3 sequences; around 7.5% are singletons. A further study also used this sample, focusing on yellow fever vaccine responses in identical twins.

Sequencing used PBMCs. These receptors came from a young woman in good health.

Comments on this clonotype: This probably arose from a read error, given a far larger clone one base away. The chain joins TRBV5-1 to TRBJ1-1; D uncertain. The germline gives CDR1 SGHRS, CDR2 YFSETQ. V dropped 2 bases and J dropped 1 base, with 6 bases sitting between them. The CDR3 is made up of 13 amino acids. Here the CDR3 DNA reads TGCGCCAGCAGCTTACACGGGAACACTGAAGCTTTCTTT. Translation gives CASSLHGNTEAFF.

The sample holds a few counts of this clonotype. This chain links TRBV6-5 with TRBJ2-3; tentatively, D is TRBD2 (6 bases). Looked up from germline, CDR1 is MNHEY and CDR2 is SVGAGI. V lost 0 bases, J lost 1 base, and 14 bases lay in between. The CDR3 length is 17 residues. For the CDR3, the DNA is TGTGCCAGCAGTTACTCGATACTAGCCGCGGGCACAGATACGCAGTATTTT. It encodes CASSYSILAAGTDTQYF.

The rearrangement uses TRBV5-1 and TRBJ1-2; no clear D gene. The CDR3 contains 12 residues. V lost 4 bases to trimming and J lost 6 bases, with 10 bases between them. CDR1 SGHRS and CDR2 YFSETQ come from the germline V gene. In nucleotides, the CDR3 is TGCGCCAGCAGCGCTGGGTGGAATGGCTACACCTTC. Translated, it gives CASSAGWNGYTF.